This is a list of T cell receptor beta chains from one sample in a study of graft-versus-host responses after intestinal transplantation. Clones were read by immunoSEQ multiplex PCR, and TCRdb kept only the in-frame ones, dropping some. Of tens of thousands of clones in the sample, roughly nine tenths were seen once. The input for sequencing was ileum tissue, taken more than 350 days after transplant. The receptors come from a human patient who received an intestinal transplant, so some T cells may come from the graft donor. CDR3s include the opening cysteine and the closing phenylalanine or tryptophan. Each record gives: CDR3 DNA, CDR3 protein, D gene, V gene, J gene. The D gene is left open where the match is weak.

cdr3_nt: TGTGCCAGCAGTTGGACGGTATCCTACGAGCAGTACTTC; cdr3_aa: CASSWTVSYEQYF; d_call: NA; v_call: TRBV28; j_call: TRBJ2-7
cdr3_nt: TGTGCCAGCAGCTTGGCAGGGGAACTTAAGTATGGCTACACCTTC; cdr3_aa: CASSLAGELKYGYTF; d_call: NA; v_call: TRBV11-2; j_call: TRBJ1-2
cdr3_nt: TGCGCCAGCAGCTTTTCACCTAGCGGGTTGAGCTACGAGCAGTACTTC; cdr3_aa: CASSFSPSGLSYEQYF; d_call: TRBD2; v_call: TRBV5-1; j_call: TRBJ2-7
cdr3_nt: TGTGCCAGCAGTTCTCAATCGGGGTTGGGGGCCAACGTCCTGACTTTC; cdr3_aa: CASSSQSGLGANVLTF; d_call: NA; v_call: TRBV6-5; j_call: TRBJ2-6
cdr3_nt: TGTGCCAGCAGCTTAAAAGGAGACACTGAAGCTTTCTTT; cdr3_aa: CASSLKGDTEAFF; d_call: NA; v_call: TRBV7-9; j_call: TRBJ1-1
cdr3_nt: TGCGCCAGCAGTGAGTATACGGACAGGGTATGGTCACCCCTCCACTTT; cdr3_aa: CASSEYTDRVWSPLHF; d_call: TRBD1; v_call: TRBV10-1; j_call: TRBJ1-6
cdr3_nt: TGTGCCAGCAGCCCACTGAGACAGGGGCTCCCCATTACAGATACGCAGTATTTT; cdr3_aa: CASSPLRQGLPITDTQYF; d_call: TRBD1; v_call: TRBV9; j_call: TRBJ2-3
cdr3_nt: TGTGCCAGCGGCCGCAGGGTAAGAAATGAGCAGTTCTTC; cdr3_aa: CASGRRVRNEQFF; d_call: NA; v_call: TRBV6-1; j_call: TRBJ2-1
cdr3_nt: TGTGCCAGCAGCAACATCGGGACAAAGAAAGGAAAGAGCAATCAGCCCCAGCATTTT; cdr3_aa: CASSNIGTKKGKSNQPQHF; d_call: NA; v_call: TRBV21-1; j_call: TRBJ1-5
cdr3_nt: TGTGCCAGCAGTTACTCGAGGGCCGCCTACGAGCAGTACTTC; cdr3_aa: CASSYSRAAYEQYF; d_call: NA; v_call: TRBV6-5; j_call: TRBJ2-7